These T cell receptor beta chains were read from a single sample in a study of cytomegalovirus exposure and HLA in healthy donors. The method was immunoSEQ multiplex PCR; TCRdb's version includes in-frame clones alone and lacks a portion of them. This sample carries some 150,000 clones, about 61% of them seen once, and the ten largest clones take 2% to 2.5%. Sequences were obtained from PBMCs. Receptors were obtained from a woman in her thirties or forties in good health and CMV-seronegative. Both conserved end residues are part of each CDR3. The order of the fields is V gene, CDR3 length, D gene, J gene, clone size, CDR3 DNA, CDR3 protein. D genes are given only for firm matches. Size is stated for part of the rows, as once, few or many counts, or as a class when the clone is expanded.

TRBV29-1	14	-	TRBJ2-3	-	TGCAGCGGGACAGCAGGGTACGGCACAGATACGCAGTATTTT	CSGTAGYGTDTQYF
TRBV5-1	14	-	TRBJ2-7	-	TGCGCCAGCAGCTTGGGACAGGCGACCTACGAGCAGTACTTC	CASSLGQATYEQYF
TRBV30	14	-	TRBJ2-7	-	TGTGCCTGGACTACGGGCGGGGCTCTACACGAGCAGTACTTC	CAWTTGGALHEQYF
TRBV15	15	-	TRBJ1-6	-	TGTGCCACCAGCAGAGAGGAACGGGGAAGTTCACCCCTCCACTTT	CATSREERGSSPLHF
TRBV7-2	13	-	TRBJ1-1	-	TGTGCCAGCAGGAGACAGAGGAACACTGAAGCTTTCTTT	CASRRQRNTEAFF
TRBV30	14	-	TRBJ2-1	-	TGTGCCGGGGGTGCCTCGAGCTCCTACAATGAGCAGTTCTTC	CAGGASSSYNEQFF
TRBV19	10	-	TRBJ1-2	-	TGTGCCAGTAGTCGGGAGGGCTACACCTTC	CASSREGYTF
TRBV28	16	TRBD2	TRBJ2-7	few	TGTGCCAGCAGCGCCGCCCAACTAGCGGGGGGCTACGAGCAGTACTTC	CASSAAQLAGGYEQYF
TRBV28	13	-	TRBJ1-1	-	TGTGCCAGCACCAGAGGGTGGGGCACTGAAGCTTTCTTT	CASTRGWGTEAFF
TRBV19	13	-	TRBJ2-1	few	TGTGTCAGAAAGTTGCGGGGTAACAATGAGCAGTTCTTC	CVRKLRGNNEQFF
TRBV5-1	16	-	TRBJ1-2	-	TGCGCCAGCAGCTTGGAGGGAGGGGACCCTCTCTATGGCTACACCTTC	CASSLEGGDPLYGYTF
TRBV7-9	15	TRBD1	TRBJ2-3	-	TGTGCCAGCAGCTTAGGGGGGACAGGGACAGATACGCAGTATTTT	CASSLGGTGTDTQYF
TRBV5-8	16	-	TRBJ1-1	-	TGTGCCAGCAGCTTAGATTACAGGGTAAGGGACACTGAAGCTTTCTTT	CASSLDYRVRDTEAFF
TRBV19	15	-	TRBJ2-5	few	TGTGCCAGTAGTATATTAGGACAGAGCCAAGAGACCCAGTACTTC	CASSILGQSQETQYF
TRBV21-1	18	-	TRBJ2-7	-	TGTGCCAGCAGCAAAAAACCCTCCCTCTTAGCGGGGGGAAACGAGCAGTACTTC	CASSKKPSLLAGGNEQYF
TRBV4-2	15	-	TRBJ1-1	-	TGTGCCAGCAGCCAAGAGGGGGGAATGAACACTGAAGCTTTCTTT	CASSQEGGMNTEAFF
TRBV19	14	TRBD1	TRBJ1-1	-	TGTGCCAGTAAGGGACAGGGGGCAGACACTGAAGCTTTCTTT	CASKGQGADTEAFF
TRBV9	15	TRBD1	TRBJ1-2	-	TGTGCCAGCAGCGGACAGACAGGGGCAGCTCGTGGCTACACCTTC	CASSGQTGAARGYTF
TRBV30	13	TRBD1	TRBJ1-1	-	TGTGCCCGATCTGACAGGGTGAACACTGAAGCTTTCTTT	CARSDRVNTEAFF
TRBV10-3	11	-	TRBJ2-3	-	TGTGCCATCAATACAGGGATTTTCCAGTATTTT	CAINTGIFQYF
TRBV10-3	14	-	TRBJ1-2	few	TGTGCCATCAGTGAGTCGGGGGGGAACTATGGCTACACCTTC	CAISESGGNYGYTF
TRBV18	13	TRBD1	TRBJ1-1	-	TGTGCCAGCTCCCGACAGGGCCGCACTGAAGCTTTCTTT	CASSRQGRTEAFF
TRBV5-5	14	-	TRBJ1-2	-	TGTGCCAGCAGCTTCGACGACAGACTTCGTGGCTACACCTTC	CASSFDDRLRGYTF
TRBV6-1	14	-	TRBJ1-5	-	TGTGCCAGCAGTGAAGCGCGTAGCAATCAGCCCCAGCATTTT	CASSEARSNQPQHF
TRBV6-1	12	-	TRBJ1-1	-	TGTGCCAGCACGGCGGGGGGGACTGAAGCTTTCTTT	CASTAGGTEAFF
TRBV18	15	-	TRBJ1-2	-	TGTGCCAGCTCACCACTCACCGGAGCTAACTATGGCTACACCTTC	CASSPLTGANYGYTF
TRBV5-8	13	-	TRBJ1-2	-	TGTGCCAGCAGCTTCGGGTTGAACGATGGCTACACCTTC	CASSFGLNDGYTF
TRBV4-2	15	TRBD1	TRBJ2-1	few	TGTGCCAGCAGCCAAGATCTGGACAGGTACAATGAGCAGTTCTTC	CASSQDLDRYNEQFF
TRBV5-1	15	TRBD1	TRBJ1-6	-	TGCGCCAGCAGCCGGGACAGCCCCAAAAATTCACCCCTCCACTTT	CASSRDSPKNSPLHF
TRBV28	14	TRBD1	TRBJ1-6	-	TGTGCCAGCATTTCGGGACAGGGGTATGCACCCCTCCACTTT	CASISGQGYAPLHF
TRBV9	14	-	TRBJ1-2	-	TGTGCCAGCAGCGTAGGGGAGGCCTCCTATGGCTACACCTTC	CASSVGEASYGYTF
TRBV27	17	-	TRBJ1-6	-	TGTGCCAGCAGTCCAAGCCCCAGGGGCTCCTATAATTCACCCCTCCACTTT	CASSPSPRGSYNSPLHF
TRBV4-1	14	-	TRBJ2-2	-	TGCGCCAGCAGCCAGCTAATCGTGACCGGGGAGCTGTTTTTT	CASSQLIVTGELFF
TRBV4-1	15	-	TRBJ1-1	few	TGCGCCAGCAGCCAATCGACCTTCAGGGATACTGAAGCTTTCTTT	CASSQSTFRDTEAFF
TRBV10-1	19	TRBD2	TRBJ2-1	-	TGCGCCAGCAGTGAGACTAGCGGGGGGTCGAACGGCGCCTACAATGAGCAGTTCTTC	CASSETSGGSNGAYNEQFF
TRBV9	14	TRBD1	TRBJ1-2	-	TGTGCCAGCAGAGGACAGGAAGAATCTTATGGCTACACCTTC	CASRGQEESYGYTF
TRBV6-1	14	TRBD1	TRBJ2-5	few	TGTGCCAGGGCCCCCGCAGGGGGCGAGGAGACCCAGTACTTC	CARAPAGGEETQYF
TRBV6-1	14	-	TRBJ1-4	-	TGTGCCAGCAGTCGATCCGGGGGAGGTGAAAACCTGTTTTTT	CASSRSGGGENLFF
TRBV6-5	15	TRBD1	TRBJ2-3	-	TGTGCCAGCAGTTTAAGACAGGGGGCACAAGATACGCAGTATTTT	CASSLRQGAQDTQYF
TRBV4-2	16	TRBD1	TRBJ1-2	-	TGTGCCAGCAGCCAAGATCCCGGGACAGGGCCCTATGGCTACACCTTC	CASSQDPGTGPYGYTF
TRBV7-3	15	TRBD1	TRBJ2-1	-	TGTGCCAGCAGCGCTGACAGGGGCTCCTACAATGAGCAGTTCTTC	CASSADRGSYNEQFF
TRBV19	16	TRBD1	TRBJ2-2	-	TGTGCCAGTAGTTCCGACAGGGTCGGGCGAACCGGGGAGCTGTTTTTT	CASSSDRVGRTGELFF
TRBV5-1	15	TRBD2	TRBJ2-5	-	TGCGCCAGCAGCATCCTAGCGGGGGGGCTAGAGACCCAGTACTTC	CASSILAGGLETQYF
TRBV4-1	15	TRBD1	TRBJ1-2	-	TGCGCCAGCAGCCACCCAGGGGGCGAAAACTATGGCTACACCTTC	CASSHPGGENYGYTF
TRBV18	13	-	TRBJ1-3	-	TGTGCCAGCTCACCAGAACTGCGAGGGACCATATATTTT	CASSPELRGTIYF
TRBV4-3	16	TRBD1	TRBJ1-1	-	TGCGCCAGCAGCCAAGAGGGGACAGTGTTGAACACTGAAGCTTTCTTT	CASSQEGTVLNTEAFF
TRBV7-9	14	-	TRBJ2-7	-	TGTGCCAGCAGCTCCACGGGTGGGGACTACGAGCAGTACTTC	CASSSTGGDYEQYF
TRBV6-1	15	-	TRBJ2-1	-	TGTGCCAGCAGTGAAGCCGCAGGGTTTTTTGGTGAGCAGTTCTTC	CASSEAAGFFGEQFF